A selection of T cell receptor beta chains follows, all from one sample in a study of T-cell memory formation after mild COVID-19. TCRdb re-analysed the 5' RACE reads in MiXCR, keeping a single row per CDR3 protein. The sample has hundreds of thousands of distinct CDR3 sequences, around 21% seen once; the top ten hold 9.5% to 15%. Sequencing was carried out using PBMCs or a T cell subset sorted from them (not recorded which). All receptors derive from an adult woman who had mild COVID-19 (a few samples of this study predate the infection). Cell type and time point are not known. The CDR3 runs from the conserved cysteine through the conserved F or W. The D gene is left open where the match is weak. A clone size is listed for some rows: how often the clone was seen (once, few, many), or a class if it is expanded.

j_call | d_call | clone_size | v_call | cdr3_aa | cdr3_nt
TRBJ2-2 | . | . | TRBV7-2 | CASSSTANTGELFF | TGTGCCAGCAGCTCGACCGCGAACACCGGGGAGCTGTTTTTT
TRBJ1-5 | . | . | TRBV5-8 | CASSLGLEGEDSNQPQHF | TGTGCCAGCAGCTTGGGACTAGAAGGGGAGGATAGCAATCAGCCCCAGCATTTT
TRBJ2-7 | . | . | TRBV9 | CASSSGLTPYEQYF | TGTGCCAGCAGCTCGGGACTCACCCCCTACGAGCAGTACTTC
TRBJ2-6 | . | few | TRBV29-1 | CSVELNSSGANVLTF | TGCAGCGTTGAACTGAATAGCTCTGGGGCCAACGTCCTGACTTTC
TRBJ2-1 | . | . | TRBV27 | CASSLWGSYNEQFF | TGTGCCAGCAGTTTATGGGGGTCCTACAATGAGCAGTTCTTC
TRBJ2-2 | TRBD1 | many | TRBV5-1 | CASSTGQGGTGELFF | TGCGCCAGCAGCACGGGACAGGGGGGCACCGGGGAGCTGTTTTTT
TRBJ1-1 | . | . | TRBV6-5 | CASSYLGPGSGSLAEAFF | TGTGCCAGCAGTTACTTGGGGCCTGGGAGCGGCAGTTTGGCTGAAGCTTTCTTT
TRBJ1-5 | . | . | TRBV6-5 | CASSYSSSNSNQPQHF | TGTGCCAGCAGTTACTCGAGTAGCAATAGCAATCAGCCCCAGCATTTT
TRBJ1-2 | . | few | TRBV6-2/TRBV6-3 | CASSYDNSYGYTF | TGTGCCAGCAGTTACGACAATTCCTATGGCTACACCTTC
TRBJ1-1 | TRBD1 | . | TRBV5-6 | CASSAGQGAIIEAFF | TGTGCCAGCAGCGCCGGACAGGGGGCGATCATTGAAGCTTTCTTT
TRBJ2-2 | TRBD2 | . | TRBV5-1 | CASSRTGLAGWSTGELFF | TGCGCCAGCAGCCGTACTGGACTAGCGGGATGGAGCACCGGGGAGCTGTTTTTT
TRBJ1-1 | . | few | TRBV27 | CASSLNGGREAFF | TGTGCCAGCAGTTTAAACGGAGGTCGTGAGGCTTTCTTT
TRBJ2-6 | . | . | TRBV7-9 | CASSHHSGANVLTF | TGTGCCAGCAGCCACCACTCTGGGGCCAACGTCCTGACTTTC
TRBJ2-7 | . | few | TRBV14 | CASSQWGNEQYF | TGTGCCAGCAGCCAATGGGGGAACGAGCAGTACTTC
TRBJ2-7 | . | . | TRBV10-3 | CAIRAGDSYEQYF | TGTGCCATCAGGGCCGGGGACTCCTACGAGCAGTACTTC
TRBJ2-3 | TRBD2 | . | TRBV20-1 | CSASARLAVSTDTQYF | TGCAGTGCTAGTGCCAGACTAGCCGTTAGCACAGATACGCAGTATTTT
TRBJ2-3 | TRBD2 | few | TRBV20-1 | CSAELAERTDTQYF | TGCAGTGCGGAACTAGCGGAACGCACAGATACGCAGTATTTT
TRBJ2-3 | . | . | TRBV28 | CASRQETDTQYF | TGTGCCAGCAGACAAGAGACAGATACGCAGTATTTT
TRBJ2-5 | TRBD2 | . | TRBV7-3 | CASSSTSGGAETQYF | TGTGCCAGCAGCTCGACTAGCGGGGGGGCCGAGACCCAGTACTTC
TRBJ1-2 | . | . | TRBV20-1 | CSARDSGQDGGGYTF | TGCAGTGCTAGAGATTCGGGGCAGGATGGCGGTGGCTACACCTTC
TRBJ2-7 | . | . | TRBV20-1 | CSARGGRTYEQYF | TGCAGTGCTAGAGGAGGCAGGACCTACGAGCAGTACTTC
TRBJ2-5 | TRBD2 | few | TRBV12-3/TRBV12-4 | CASRVAGLQETQYF | TGTGCCAGCAGAGTAGCGGGTCTGCAAGAGACCCAGTACTTC
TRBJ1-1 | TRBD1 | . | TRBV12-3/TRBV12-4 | CASSSTGVPTTNTEAFF | TGTGCCAGCAGTTCGACAGGGGTACCAACAACGAACACTGAAGCTTTCTTT